This T cell receptor beta chain emerged from a study of CD8+ T cells in alopecia areata. Overall study context: For the treated group, dosing was oral tofacitinib at 5 to 10 mg twice daily.

RNA extraction and reverse transcription yielded cDNA as sequencing template. Clones were read by immunoSEQ multiplex PCR, and TCRdb kept only the in-frame ones, dropping some. The sample has approximately 65,000 clones; approximately 46% are singletons. General study findings and limits: Between patients, shared TCR sequences were less clear than in mice. This was possibly due in part to HLA diversity in the patient population.

In regard to this clone: Its antigen remains unidentified.

Germline V CDR1 and CDR2: SGHVS, FQNEAQ. J was trimmed by 1 base and V by 5 bases; bases with no gene match: 4. The CDR3 is made up of 16 amino acids. The sample was CD8+ T cells sorted from blood, taken at week 0. This receptor was identified in a human donor with alopecia areata. The V and J genes are TRBV7-8 and TRBJ1-4, with 10 bases aligning to TRBD1. The CDR3 region has the DNA TGTGCCAGCAGCGCCCGGGACAGGGGAACTAATGAAAAACTGTTTTTT. Translating it yields CASSARDRGTNEKLFF. The variable domain in full, completed from reference TRBV7-8 and TRBJ1-4, reads GAGVSQSPRYKVAKRGQDVALRCDPISGHVSLFWYQQALGQGPEFLTYFQNEAQLDKSGLPSDRFFAERPEGSVSTLKIQRTQQEDSAVYLCASSARDRGTNEKLFFGSGTQLSVL.